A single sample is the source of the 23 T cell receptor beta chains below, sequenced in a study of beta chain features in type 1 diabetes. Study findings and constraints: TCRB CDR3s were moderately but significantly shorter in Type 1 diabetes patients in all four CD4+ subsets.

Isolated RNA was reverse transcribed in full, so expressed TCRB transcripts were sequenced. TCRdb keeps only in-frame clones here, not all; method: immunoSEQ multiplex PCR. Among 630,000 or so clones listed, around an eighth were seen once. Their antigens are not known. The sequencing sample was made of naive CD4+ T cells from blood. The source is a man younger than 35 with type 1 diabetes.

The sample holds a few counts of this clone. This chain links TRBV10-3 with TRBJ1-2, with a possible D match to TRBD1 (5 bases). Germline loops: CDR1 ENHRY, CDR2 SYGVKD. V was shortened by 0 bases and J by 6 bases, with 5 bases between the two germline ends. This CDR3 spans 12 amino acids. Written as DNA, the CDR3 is TGTGCCATCAGTGAGTCAGGGGATGGCTACACCTTC. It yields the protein CAISESGDGYTF.

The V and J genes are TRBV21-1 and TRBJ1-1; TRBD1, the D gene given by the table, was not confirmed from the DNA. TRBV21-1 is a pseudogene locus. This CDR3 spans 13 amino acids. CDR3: CASSKDSRCEAFF. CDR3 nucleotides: TGTGCCAGCAGCAAGGACAGTCGCTGTGAAGCTTTCTTT.

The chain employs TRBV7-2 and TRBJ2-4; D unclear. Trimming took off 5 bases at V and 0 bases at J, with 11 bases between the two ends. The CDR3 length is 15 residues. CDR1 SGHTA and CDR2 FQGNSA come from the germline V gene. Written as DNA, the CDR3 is TGTGCCAGCAGCCGTACTGGCCAAGCCAAAAACATTCAGTACTTC. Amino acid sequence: CASSRTGQAKNIQYF.

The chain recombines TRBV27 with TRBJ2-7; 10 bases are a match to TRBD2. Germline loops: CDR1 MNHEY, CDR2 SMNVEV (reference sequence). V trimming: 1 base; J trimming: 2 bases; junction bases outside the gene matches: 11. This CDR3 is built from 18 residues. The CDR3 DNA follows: TGTGCCAGCAGTTTATTATCGGCTAGCGGGGGAGGGACCTACGAGCAGTACTTC. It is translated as CASSLLSASGGGTYEQYF.

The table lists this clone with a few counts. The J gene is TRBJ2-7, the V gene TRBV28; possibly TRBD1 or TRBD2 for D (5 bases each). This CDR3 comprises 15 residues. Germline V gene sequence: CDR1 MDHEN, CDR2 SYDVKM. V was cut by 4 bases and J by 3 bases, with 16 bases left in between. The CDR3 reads CASSYGDLDLYEQYF. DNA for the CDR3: TGTGCCAGCAGTTACGGGGACCTTGACCTCTACGAGCAGTACTTC.

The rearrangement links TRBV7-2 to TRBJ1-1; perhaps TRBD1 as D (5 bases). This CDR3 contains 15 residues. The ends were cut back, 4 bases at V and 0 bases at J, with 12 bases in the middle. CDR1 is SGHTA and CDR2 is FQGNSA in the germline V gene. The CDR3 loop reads CASSSGVTMNTEAFF. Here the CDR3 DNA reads TGTGCCAGCAGCTCGGGGGTAACTATGAACACTGAAGCTTTCTTT.

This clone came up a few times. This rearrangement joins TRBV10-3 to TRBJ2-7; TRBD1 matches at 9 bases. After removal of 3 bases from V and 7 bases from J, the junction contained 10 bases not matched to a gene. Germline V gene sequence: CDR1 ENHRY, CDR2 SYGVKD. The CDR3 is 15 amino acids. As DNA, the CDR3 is TGTGCCATCAGTGATGGACAGGGGAGGGGTCTGGAGCAGTACTTC. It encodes CAISDGQGRGLEQYF.

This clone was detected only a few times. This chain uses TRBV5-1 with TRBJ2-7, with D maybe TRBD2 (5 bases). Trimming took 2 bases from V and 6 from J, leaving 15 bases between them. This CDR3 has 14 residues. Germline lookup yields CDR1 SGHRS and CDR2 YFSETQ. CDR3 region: CASSFVGLNAEQYF. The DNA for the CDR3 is TGCGCCAGCAGCTTTGTTGGACTCAACGCCGAGCAGTACTTC. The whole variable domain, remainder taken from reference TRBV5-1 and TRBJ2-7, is KAGVTQTPRYLIKTRGQQVTLSCSPISGHRSVSWYQQTPGQGLQFLFEYFSETQRNKGNFPGRFSGRQFSNSRSEMNVSTLELGDSALYLCASSFVGLNAEQYFGPGTRLTVT.

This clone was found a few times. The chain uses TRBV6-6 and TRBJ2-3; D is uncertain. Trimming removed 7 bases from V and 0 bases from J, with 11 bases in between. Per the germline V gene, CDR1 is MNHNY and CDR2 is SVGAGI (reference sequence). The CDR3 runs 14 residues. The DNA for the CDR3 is TGTGCCAGCATGAGGATCGCTAGCACAGATACGCAGTATTTT. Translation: CASMRIASTDTQYF.

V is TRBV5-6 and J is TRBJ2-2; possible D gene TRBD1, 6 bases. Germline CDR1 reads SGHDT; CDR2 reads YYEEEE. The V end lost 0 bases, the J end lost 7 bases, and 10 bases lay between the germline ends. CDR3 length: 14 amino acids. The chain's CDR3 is CASSLVDRDGELFF. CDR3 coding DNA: TGTGCCAGCAGCTTGGTGGACAGAGACGGGGAGCTGTTTTTT.

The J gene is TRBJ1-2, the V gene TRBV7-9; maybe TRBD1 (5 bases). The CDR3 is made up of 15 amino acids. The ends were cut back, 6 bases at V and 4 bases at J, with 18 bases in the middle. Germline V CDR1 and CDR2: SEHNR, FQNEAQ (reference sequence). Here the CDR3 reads CASSNREGMSYGYTF. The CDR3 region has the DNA TGTGCCAGCAGTAATAGGGAGGGGATGAGCTATGGCTACACCTTC.

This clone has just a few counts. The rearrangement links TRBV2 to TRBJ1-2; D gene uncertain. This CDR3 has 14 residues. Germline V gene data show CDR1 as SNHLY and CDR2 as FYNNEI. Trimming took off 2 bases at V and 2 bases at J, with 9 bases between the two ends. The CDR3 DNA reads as TGTGCCAGCAGTGAATTGGTAGGGAACTATGGCTACACCTTC. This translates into CASSELVGNYGYTF. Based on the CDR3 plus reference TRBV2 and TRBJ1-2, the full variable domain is EPEVTQTPSHQVTQMGQEVILRCVPISNHLYFYWYRQILGQKVEFLVSFYNNEISEKSEIFDDQFSVERPDGSNFTLKIRSTKLEDSAMYFCASSELVGNYGYTFGSGTRLTVV.

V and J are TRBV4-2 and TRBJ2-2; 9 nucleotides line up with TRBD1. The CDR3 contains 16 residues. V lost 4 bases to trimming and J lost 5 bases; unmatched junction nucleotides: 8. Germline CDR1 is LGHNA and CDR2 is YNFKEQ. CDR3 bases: TGTGCCAGCAGCCCGGGGGACAGGGAGACGACCGGGGAGCTGTTTTTT. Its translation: CASSPGDRETTGELFF.

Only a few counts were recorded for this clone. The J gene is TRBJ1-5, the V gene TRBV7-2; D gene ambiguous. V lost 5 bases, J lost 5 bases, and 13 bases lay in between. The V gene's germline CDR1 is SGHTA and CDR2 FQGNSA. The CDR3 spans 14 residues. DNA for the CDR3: TGTGCCAGCAGCCCCCGGGAACGGGATCAGCCCCAGCATTTT. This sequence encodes CASSPRERDQPQHF. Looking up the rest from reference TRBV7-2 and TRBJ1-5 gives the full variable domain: GAGVSQSPSNKVTEKGKDVELRCDPISGHTALYWYRQSLGQGLEFLIYFQGNSAPDKSGLPSDRFSAERTGGSVSTLTIQRTQQEDSAVYLCASSPRERDQPQHFGDGTRLSIL.

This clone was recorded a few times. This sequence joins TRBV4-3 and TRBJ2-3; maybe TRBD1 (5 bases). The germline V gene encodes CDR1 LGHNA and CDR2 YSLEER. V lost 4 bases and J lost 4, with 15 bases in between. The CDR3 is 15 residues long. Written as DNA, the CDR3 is TGCGCCAGCAGCCTAGCCCAGGGATTGTCAGATACGCAGTATTTT. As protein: CASSLAQGLSDTQYF.

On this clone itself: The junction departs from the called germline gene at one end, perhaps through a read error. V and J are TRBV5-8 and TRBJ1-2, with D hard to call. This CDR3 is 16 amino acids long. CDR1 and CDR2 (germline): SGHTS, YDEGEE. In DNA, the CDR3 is TGTGCCAGCAGCTTGCGAAGACACCGGTCTGACTATGGCGACACCTTC. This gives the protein CASSLRRHRSDYGDTF.

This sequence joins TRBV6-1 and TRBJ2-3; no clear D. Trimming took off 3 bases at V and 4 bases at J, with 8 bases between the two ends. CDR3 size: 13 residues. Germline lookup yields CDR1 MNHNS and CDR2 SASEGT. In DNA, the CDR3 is TGTGCCAGCAGTGATCATAGTGCAGATACGCAGTATTTT. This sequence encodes CASSDHSADTQYF.

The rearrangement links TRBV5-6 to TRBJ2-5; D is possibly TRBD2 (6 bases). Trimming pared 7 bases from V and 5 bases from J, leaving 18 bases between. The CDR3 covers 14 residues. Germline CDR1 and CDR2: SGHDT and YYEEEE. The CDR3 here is CASSTSWGRETQYF. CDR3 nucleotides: TGTGCCAGCTCCACTAGCTGGGGGAGGGAGACCCAGTACTTC. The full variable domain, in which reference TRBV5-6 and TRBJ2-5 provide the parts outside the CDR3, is DAGVTQSPTHLIKTRGQQVTLRCSPKSGHDTVSWYQQALGQGPQFIFQYYEEEERQRGNFPDRFSGHQFPNYSSELNVNALLLGDSALYLCASSTSWGRETQYFGPGTRLLVL.

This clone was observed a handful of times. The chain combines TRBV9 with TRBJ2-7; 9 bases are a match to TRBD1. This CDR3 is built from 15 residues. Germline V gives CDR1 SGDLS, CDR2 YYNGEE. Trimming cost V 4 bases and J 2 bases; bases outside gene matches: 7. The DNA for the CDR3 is TGTGCCAGCAGCCCCAGGGACAGGGAGACCTACGAGCAGTACTTC. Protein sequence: CASSPRDRETYEQYF.

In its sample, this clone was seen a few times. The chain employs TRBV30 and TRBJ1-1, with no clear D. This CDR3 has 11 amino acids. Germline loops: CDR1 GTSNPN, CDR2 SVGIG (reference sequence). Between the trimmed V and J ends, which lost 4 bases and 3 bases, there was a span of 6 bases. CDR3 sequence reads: CAWTKYTEAFF. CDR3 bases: TGTGCCTGGACCAAATACACTGAAGCTTTCTTT.

The CDR3 here is CAWSGLDTTVNYGYTF. The DNA for the CDR3 is TGTGCCTGGAGTGGGTTGGACACCACAGTAAACTATGGCTACACCTTC. V gene TRBV30 combines with J gene TRBJ1-2; possibly TRBD1 for D (5 bases). V was pared by 1 base and J by 2 bases, with 17 bases between. This CDR3 contains 16 residues. CDR1 and CDR2 from the germline V gene are GTSNPN and SVGIG (reference sequence).

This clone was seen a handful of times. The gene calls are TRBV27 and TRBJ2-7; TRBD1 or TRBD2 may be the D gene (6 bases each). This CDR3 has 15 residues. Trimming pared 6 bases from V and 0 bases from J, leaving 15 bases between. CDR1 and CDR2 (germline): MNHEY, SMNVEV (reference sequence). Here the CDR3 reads CASSLLGGGSYEQYF. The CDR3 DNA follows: TGTGCCAGCAGCCTCCTAGGGGGAGGCTCCTACGAGCAGTACTTC.

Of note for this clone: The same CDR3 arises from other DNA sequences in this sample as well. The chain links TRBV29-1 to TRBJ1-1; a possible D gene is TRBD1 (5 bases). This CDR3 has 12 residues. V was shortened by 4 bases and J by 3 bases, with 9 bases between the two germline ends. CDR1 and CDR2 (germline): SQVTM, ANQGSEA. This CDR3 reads CSVARGDTEAFF. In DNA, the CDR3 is TGCAGCGTTGCCCGGGGGGACACTGAAGCTTTCTTT.